The T cell receptor (beta chain) under discussion was sequenced for a study of memory CD4+ T cells and cytomegalovirus serostatus. Findings and caveats of the study: CMV serostatus prediction reached median AUC around 0.95, or 0.9 with US-trained model. Suggested: most of the CMV-linked TCR signature lies in CD4+ memory cells.

The CDR3 is made up of 17 amino acids. In the case of this clone: No antigen is known for it.

TCRdb's table, derived via immunoSEQ multiplex PCR, lists solely in-frame clones and lacks some. The sample lists tens of thousands of clones; 70% to 80% were seen once. The sort gate was single viable CD3+CD4+CD8-CD45RO+ cells for memory CD4+ T cells. Serostatus was set by detecting CMV pp150, pp28, p38, p52 IgG. Total CD4+ T cells were enriched by CD4 positive selection. The genes are TRBV12-1 and TRBJ2-6. TRBV12-1 represents a pseudogene. The clonotype originates from an adult in good health and CMV-seronegative. The sequenced material came from memory CD4+ T cells from blood. The CDR3 region is CASSLGRQPSGANVLTF. In DNA, the CDR3 is TGTGCCAGCAGCTTGGGACGGCAGCCCTCTGGGGCCAACGTCCTGACTTTC.